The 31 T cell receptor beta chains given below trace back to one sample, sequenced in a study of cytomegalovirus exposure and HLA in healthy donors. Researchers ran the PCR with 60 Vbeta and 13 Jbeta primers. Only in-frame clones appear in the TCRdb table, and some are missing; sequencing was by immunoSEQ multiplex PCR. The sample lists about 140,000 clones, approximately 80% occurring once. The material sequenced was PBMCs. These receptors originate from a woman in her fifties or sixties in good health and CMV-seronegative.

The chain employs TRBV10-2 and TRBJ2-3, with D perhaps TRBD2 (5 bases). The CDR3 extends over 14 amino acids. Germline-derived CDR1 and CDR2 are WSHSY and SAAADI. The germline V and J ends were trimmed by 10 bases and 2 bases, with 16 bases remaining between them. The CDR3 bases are TGCGCCACCTCTCCCGGACTCCTCACAGATACGCAGTATTTT. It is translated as CATSPGLLTDTQYF.

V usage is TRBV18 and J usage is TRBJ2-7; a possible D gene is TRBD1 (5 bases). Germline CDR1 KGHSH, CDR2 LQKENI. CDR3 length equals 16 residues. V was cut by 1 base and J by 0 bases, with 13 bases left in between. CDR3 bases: TGTGCCAGCTCACCACAGGCAGGGCTCACCTCCTACGAGCAGTACTTC. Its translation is CASSPQAGLTSYEQYF.

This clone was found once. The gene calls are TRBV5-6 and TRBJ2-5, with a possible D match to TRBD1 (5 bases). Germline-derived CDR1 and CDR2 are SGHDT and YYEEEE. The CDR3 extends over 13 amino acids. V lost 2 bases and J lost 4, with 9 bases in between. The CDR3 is CASSLGVRETQYF. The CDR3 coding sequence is TGTGCCAGCAGCTTAGGGGTAAGAGAGACCCAGTACTTC. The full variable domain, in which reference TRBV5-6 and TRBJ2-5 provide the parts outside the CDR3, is DAGVTQSPTHLIKTRGQQVTLRCSPKSGHDTVSWYQQALGQGPQFIFQYYEEEERQRGNFPDRFSGHQFPNYSSELNVNALLLGDSALYLCASSLGVRETQYFGPGTRLLVL.

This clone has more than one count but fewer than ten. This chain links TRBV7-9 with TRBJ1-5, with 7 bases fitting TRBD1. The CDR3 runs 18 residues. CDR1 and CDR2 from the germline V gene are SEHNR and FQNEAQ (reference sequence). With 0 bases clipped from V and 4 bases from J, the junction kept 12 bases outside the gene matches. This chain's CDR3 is CASSLALFPGGGNQPQHF. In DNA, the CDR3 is TGTGCCAGCAGCTTAGCGCTCTTTCCAGGGGGTGGGAATCAGCCCCAGCATTTT.

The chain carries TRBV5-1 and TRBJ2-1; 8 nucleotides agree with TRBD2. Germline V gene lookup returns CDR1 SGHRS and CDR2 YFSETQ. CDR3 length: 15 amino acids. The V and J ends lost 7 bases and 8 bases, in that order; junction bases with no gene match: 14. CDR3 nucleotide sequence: TGCGCCAGCGGCACGAGGCGGGGGGAGGGCCATGAGCAGTTCTTC. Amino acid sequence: CASGTRRGEGHEQFF.

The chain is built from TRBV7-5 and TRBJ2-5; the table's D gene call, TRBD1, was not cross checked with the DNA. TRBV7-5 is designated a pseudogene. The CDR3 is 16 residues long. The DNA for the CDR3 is TGTGCCAGAAGCCCGTTCGCCGCTAAAGGGGAAGAGACCCAGTACTTC. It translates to CARSPFAAKGEETQYF.

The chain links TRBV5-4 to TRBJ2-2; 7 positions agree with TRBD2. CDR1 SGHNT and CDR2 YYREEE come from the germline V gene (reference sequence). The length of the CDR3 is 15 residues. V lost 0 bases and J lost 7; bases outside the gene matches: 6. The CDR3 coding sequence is TGTGCCAGCAGCTTGGTTGGCAGGGAGGGCGGGGAGCTGTTTTTT. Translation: CASSLVGREGGELFF.

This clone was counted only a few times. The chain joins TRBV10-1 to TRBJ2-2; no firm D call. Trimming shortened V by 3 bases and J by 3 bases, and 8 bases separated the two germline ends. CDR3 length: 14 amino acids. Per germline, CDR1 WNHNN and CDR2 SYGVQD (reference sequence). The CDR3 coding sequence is TGCGCCAGCAGTGAAGTGAGTTACACCGGGGAGCTGTTTTTT. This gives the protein CASSEVSYTGELFF.

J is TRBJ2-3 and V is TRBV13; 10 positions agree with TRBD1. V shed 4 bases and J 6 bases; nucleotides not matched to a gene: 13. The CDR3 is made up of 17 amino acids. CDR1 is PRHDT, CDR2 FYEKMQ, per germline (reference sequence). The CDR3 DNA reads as TGTGCCAGCAGCTCGGGACAGGGGCGATACGGTAGGGATACGCAGTATTTT. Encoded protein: CASSSGQGRYGRDTQYF.

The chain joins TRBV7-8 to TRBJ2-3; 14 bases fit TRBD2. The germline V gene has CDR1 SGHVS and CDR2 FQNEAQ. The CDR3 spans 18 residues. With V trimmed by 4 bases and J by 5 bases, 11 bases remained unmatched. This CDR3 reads CASSSWTSGGSRKDTQYF. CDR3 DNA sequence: TGTGCCAGCAGCTCTTGGACTAGCGGGGGGTCGCGAAAAGATACGCAGTATTTT.

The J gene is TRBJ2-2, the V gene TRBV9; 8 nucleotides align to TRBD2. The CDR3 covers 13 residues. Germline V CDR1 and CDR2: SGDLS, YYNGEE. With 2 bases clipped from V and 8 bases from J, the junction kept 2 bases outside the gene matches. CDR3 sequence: CASSVPSGGELFF. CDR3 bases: TGTGCCAGCAGCGTCCCTAGCGGGGGGGAGCTGTTTTTT.

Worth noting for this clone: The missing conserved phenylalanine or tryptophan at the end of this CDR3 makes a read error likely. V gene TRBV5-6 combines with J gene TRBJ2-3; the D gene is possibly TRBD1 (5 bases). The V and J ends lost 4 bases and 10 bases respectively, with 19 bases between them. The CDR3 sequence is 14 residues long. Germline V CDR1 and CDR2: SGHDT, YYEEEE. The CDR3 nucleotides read TGTGCCAGCAGCGTCGACAGAAGGGGATTACCGCAGTATTCT. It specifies CASSVDRRGLPQYS.

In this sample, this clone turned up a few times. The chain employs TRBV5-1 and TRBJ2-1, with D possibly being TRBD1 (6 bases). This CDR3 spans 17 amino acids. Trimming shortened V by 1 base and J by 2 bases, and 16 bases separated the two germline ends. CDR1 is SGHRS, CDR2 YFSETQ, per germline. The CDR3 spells CASSLSGQPGAYNEQFF. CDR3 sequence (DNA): TGCGCCAGCAGCTTGTCTGGCCAACCAGGGGCCTACAATGAGCAGTTCTTC.

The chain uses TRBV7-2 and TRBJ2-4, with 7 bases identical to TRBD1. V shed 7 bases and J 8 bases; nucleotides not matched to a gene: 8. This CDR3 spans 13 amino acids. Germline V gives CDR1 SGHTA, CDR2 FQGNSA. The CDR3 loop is CASTSTGTDIQYF. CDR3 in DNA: TGTGCCAGCACCTCGACAGGGACGGACATTCAGTACTTC.

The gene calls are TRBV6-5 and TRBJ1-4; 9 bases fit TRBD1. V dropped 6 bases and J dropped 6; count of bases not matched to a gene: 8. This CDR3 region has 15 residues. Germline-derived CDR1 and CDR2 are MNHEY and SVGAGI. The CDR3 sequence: CASSGGGQGDEKLFF. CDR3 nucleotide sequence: TGTGCCAGCAGCGGGGGGGGACAGGGCGATGAAAAACTGTTTTTT.

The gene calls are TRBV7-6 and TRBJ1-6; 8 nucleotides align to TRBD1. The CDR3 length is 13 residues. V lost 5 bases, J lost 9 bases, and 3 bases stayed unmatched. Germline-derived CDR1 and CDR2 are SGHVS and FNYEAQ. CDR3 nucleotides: TGTGCCAGCAGCGACAGGGGTCTTTCACCCCTCCACTTT. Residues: CASSDRGLSPLHF.

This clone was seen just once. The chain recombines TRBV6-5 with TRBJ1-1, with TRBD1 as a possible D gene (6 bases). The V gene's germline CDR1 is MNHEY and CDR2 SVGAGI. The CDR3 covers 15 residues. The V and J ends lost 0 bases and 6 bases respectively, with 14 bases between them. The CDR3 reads CASSYSRGGEPEAFF. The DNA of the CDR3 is TGTGCCAGCAGTTACTCGAGAGGGGGAGAGCCTGAAGCTTTCTTT.

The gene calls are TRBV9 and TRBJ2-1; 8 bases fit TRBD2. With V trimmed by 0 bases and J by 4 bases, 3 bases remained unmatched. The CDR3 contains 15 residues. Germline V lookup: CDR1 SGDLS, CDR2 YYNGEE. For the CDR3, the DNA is TGTGCCAGCAGCGTAGAACTAGCGGCGTACAATGAGCAGTTCTTC. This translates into CASSVELAAYNEQFF.

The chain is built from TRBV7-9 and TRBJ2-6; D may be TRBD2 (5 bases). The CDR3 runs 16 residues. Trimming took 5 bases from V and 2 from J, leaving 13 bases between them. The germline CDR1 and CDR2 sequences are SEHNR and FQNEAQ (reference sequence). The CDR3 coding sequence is TGTGCCAGCAGCCAAGGACTGGGAGCTGGGGCCAACGTCCTGACTTTC. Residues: CASSQGLGAGANVLTF. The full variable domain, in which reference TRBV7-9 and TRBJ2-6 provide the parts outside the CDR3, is DTGVSQNPRHKITKRGQNVTFRCDPISEHNRLYWYRQTLGQGPEFLTYFQNEAQLEKSRLLSDRFSAERPKGSFSTLEIQRTEQGDSAMYLCASSQGLGAGANVLTFGAGSRLTVL.

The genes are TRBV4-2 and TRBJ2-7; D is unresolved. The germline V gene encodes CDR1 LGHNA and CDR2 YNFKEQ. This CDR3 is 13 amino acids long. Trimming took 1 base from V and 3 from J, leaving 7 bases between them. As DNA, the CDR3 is TGTGCCAGCAGCCAAGCCTTAGACTACGAGCAGTACTTC. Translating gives CASSQALDYEQYF.

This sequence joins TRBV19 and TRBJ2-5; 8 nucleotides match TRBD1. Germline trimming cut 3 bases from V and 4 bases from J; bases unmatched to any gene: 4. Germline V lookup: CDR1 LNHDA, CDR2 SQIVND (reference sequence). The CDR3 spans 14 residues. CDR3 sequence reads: CASSIRGLSETQYF. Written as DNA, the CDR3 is TGTGCCAGTAGTATCAGGGGGCTTTCAGAGACCCAGTACTTC.

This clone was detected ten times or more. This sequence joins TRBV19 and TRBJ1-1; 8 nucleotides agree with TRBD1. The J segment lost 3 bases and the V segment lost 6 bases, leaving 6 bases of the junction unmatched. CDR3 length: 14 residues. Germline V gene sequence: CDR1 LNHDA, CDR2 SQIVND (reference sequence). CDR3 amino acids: CASRTDRDYTEAFF. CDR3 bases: TGTGCCAGTAGGACGGACAGGGATTACACTGAAGCTTTCTTT.

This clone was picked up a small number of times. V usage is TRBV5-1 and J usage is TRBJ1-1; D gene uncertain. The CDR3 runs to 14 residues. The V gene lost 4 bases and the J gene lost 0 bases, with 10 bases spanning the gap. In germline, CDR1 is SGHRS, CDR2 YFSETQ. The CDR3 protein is CASSRAGMNTEAFF. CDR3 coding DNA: TGCGCCAGCAGCCGAGCGGGTATGAACACTGAAGCTTTCTTT.

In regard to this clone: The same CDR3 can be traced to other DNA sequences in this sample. The CDR3, as DNA: TGTGCCAGTAGTTTAGGGGGGGTGAACACTGAAGCTTTCTTT. It is translated as CASSLGGVNTEAFF. The chain joins TRBV19 to TRBJ1-1; D possibly corresponds to TRBD1 (6 bases). The V end was cut by 5 bases, the J end by 0 bases, with 10 bases between. The CDR3 consists of 14 residues. Germline loops: CDR1 LNHDA, CDR2 SQIVND (reference sequence).

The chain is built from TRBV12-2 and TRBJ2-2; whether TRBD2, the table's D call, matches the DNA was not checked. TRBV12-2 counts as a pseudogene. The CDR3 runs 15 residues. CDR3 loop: CASRLAHLNTGELFF. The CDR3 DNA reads TGTGCAAGTCGCTTAGCGCACCTAAACACCGGGGAGCTGTTTTTT.

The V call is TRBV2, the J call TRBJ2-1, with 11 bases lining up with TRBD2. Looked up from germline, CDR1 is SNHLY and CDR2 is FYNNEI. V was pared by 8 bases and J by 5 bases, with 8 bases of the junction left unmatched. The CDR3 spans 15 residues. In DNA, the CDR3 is TGTGCCAGCTGTCGACTAGCGGGGAACGACAATGAGCAGTTCTTC. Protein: CASCRLAGNDNEQFF.

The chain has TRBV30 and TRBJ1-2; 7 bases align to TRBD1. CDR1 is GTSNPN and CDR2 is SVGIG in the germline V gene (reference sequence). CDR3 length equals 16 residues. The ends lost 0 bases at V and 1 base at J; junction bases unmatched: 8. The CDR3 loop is CAWSVPGRDSNYGYTF. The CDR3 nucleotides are TGTGCCTGGAGTGTCCCTGGGCGGGACAGTAACTATGGCTACACCTTC.

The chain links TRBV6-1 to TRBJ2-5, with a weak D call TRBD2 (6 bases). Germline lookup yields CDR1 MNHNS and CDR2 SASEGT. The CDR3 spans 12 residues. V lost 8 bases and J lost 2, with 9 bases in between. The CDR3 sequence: CASGGLQETQYF. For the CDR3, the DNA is TGTGCCAGCGGTGGACTACAAGAGACCCAGTACTTC.

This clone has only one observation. In DNA, the CDR3 is TGTGCCAGCAGCTCGCGGACAGGGGGCTTTAACACTGAAGCTTTCTTT. It specifies CASSSRTGGFNTEAFF. The chain combines TRBV7-8 with TRBJ1-1; 11 bases fit TRBD1. With V trimmed by 4 bases and J by 2 bases, 6 bases remained unmatched. The CDR3 is 16 residues long. Per germline, CDR1 SGHVS and CDR2 FQNEAQ. The complete variable domain, with remaining parts taken from reference TRBV7-8 and TRBJ1-1, reads GAGVSQSPRYKVAKRGQDVALRCDPISGHVSLFWYQQALGQGPEFLTYFQNEAQLDKSGLPSDRFFAERPEGSVSTLKIQRTQQEDSAVYLCASSSRTGGFNTEAFFGQGTRLTVV.

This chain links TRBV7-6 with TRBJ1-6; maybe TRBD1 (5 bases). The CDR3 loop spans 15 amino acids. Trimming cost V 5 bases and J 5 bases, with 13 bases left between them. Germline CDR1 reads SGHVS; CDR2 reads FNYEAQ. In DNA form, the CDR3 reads TGTGCCAGCAGCCTGGGGCCAGCAGATAATTCACCCCTCCACTTT. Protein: CASSLGPADNSPLHF. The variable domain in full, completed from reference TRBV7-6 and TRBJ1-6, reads GAGVSQSPRYKVTKRGQDVALRCDPISGHVSLYWYRQALGQGPEFLTYFNYEAQQDKSGLPNDRFSAERPEGSISTLTIQRTEQRDSAMYRCASSLGPADNSPLHFGNGTRLTVT.

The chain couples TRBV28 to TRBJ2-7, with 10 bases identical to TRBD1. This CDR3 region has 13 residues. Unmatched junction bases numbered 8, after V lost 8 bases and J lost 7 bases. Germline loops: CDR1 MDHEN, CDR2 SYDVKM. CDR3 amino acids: CASWDRGIGEQYF. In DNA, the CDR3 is TGTGCCAGCTGGGACAGGGGTATAGGGGAGCAGTACTTC.